These T cell receptor beta chains were read from a single sample in a study of neurological immune-mediated disorders. MiXCR, run by TCRdb on the 5' RACE reads, gives a single entry per CDR3 protein. Among more than 20,000 distinct CDR3 sequences, about 2.6% were seen once, and the ten largest hold 2% to 2.5%. The specimen sequenced was PBMCs. Every receptor here comes from a woman aged 45 to 65 with multiple sclerosis. The CDR3 runs from the conserved cysteine through the conserved F or W. The order of the fields is CDR3 DNA, CDR3 protein, CDR3 length, V gene, D gene, J gene, clone size. D genes are given only for firm matches. The size entry is marked missing in some rows and otherwise reads once, few, many or a size class.

CDR3nt: TGTGCCAGCAGCTTAGGAGCGGGGGGGTCCGGAGGAACCCAGTACTTC
CDR3aa: CASSLGAGGSGGTQYF
len: 16
v_gene: TRBV7-2
d_gene: TRBD2
j_gene: TRBJ2-5
abundance: few

CDR3nt: TGTGCCAGCAGTTACAGGGTTGTAACTGAAGCTTTCTTT
CDR3aa: CASSYRVVTEAFF
len: 13
v_gene: TRBV6-2/TRBV6-3
d_gene: .
j_gene: TRBJ1-1
abundance: .

CDR3nt: TGCAGTGCTAGGCCCCCTACAGGGGCTAATTCACCCCTCCACTTT
CDR3aa: CSARPPTGANSPLHF
len: 15
v_gene: TRBV20-1
d_gene: TRBD1
j_gene: TRBJ1-6
abundance: many

CDR3nt: TGTGCCAGCAGAGGGGGACGGACTTACTATGGCTACACCTTC
CDR3aa: CASRGGRTYYGYTF
len: 14
v_gene: TRBV7-2
d_gene: .
j_gene: TRBJ1-2
abundance: many

CDR3nt: TGCAGCGTTGGGGACAGGGGAAAGGTCTATGAGCAGTTCTTC
CDR3aa: CSVGDRGKVYEQFF
len: 14
v_gene: TRBV29-1
d_gene: TRBD1
j_gene: TRBJ2-1
abundance: many

CDR3nt: TGTGCCAGCAGTTTTGCAGGGGCTGACACCGGGGAGCTGTTTTTT
CDR3aa: CASSFAGADTGELFF
len: 15
v_gene: TRBV12-3/TRBV12-4
d_gene: .
j_gene: TRBJ2-2
abundance: many

CDR3nt: TGTGCCAGCAGAGCCGGGCTCCTATCCGGGAATCAGCCCCAGAATTTT
CDR3aa: CASRAGLLSGNQPQNF
len: 16
v_gene: TRBV6-5
d_gene: .
j_gene: TRBJ1-5
abundance: .

CDR3nt: TGTGCCACCATCAGCCTCATGAACACTGAAGCTTTCTTT
CDR3aa: CATISLMNTEAFF
len: 13
v_gene: TRBV10-3
d_gene: .
j_gene: TRBJ1-1
abundance: few

CDR3nt: TGCAGCGCGGGCCCAAGAGGTAGCATCGATGAGCAGTTCTTC
CDR3aa: CSAGPRGSIDEQFF
len: 14
v_gene: TRBV29-1
d_gene: .
j_gene: TRBJ2-1
abundance: many

CDR3nt: TGCAGTGCTCTTGGACAGGTTTCCTCCTACGAGCAGTACTTC
CDR3aa: CSALGQVSSYEQYF
len: 14
v_gene: TRBV20-1
d_gene: TRBD1
j_gene: TRBJ2-7
abundance: few

CDR3nt: TGTGCCAGCAGCAACAGGGAGAGCACAGATACGCAGTATTTT
CDR3aa: CASSNRESTDTQYF
len: 14
v_gene: TRBV7-8
d_gene: .
j_gene: TRBJ2-3
abundance: .

CDR3nt: TGCAGTGCTAGAGATCACAGGGCGAAGACTAATGAAAAACTGTTTTTT
CDR3aa: CSARDHRAKTNEKLFF
len: 16
v_gene: TRBV20-1
d_gene: .
j_gene: TRBJ1-4
abundance: many

CDR3nt: TGTGCCAGCAGCCAAATGGAGACCTACGAGCAGTACTTC
CDR3aa: CASSQMETYEQYF
len: 13
v_gene: TRBV3-1
d_gene: .
j_gene: TRBJ2-7
abundance: many

CDR3nt: TGTGCCAGCTCGGATGGCTATGGCTACACCTTC
CDR3aa: CASSDGYGYTF
len: 11
v_gene: TRBV5-6
d_gene: .
j_gene: TRBJ1-2
abundance: many